The rows below give T cell receptor beta chains drawn from one sample of a study of shared clonotypes between healthy human individuals. TCRdb's table, derived via immunoSEQ multiplex PCR, lists solely in-frame clones and lacks some. The data show about 590,000 clones, with around 95% seen just once and around 0.11% held by the top ten. Sequences were obtained from naive CD8+ T cells sorted from blood. These receptors came from a woman in her 30s in good health. Both conserved end residues are part of each CDR3. The order of the fields is V gene, clone size, D gene, J gene, CDR3 DNA, CDR3 protein. A D gene is named only where the DNA matches it firmly. The size entry is marked missing in some rows and otherwise reads once, few, many or a size class.

v_gene: TRBV15; abundance: few; d_gene: NA; j_gene: TRBJ1-1; CDR3nt: TGTGCCACCAGCAGACAGATGAACACTGAAGCTTTCTTT; CDR3aa: CATSRQMNTEAFF
v_gene: TRBV7-4; abundance: NA; d_gene: TRBD1; j_gene: TRBJ1-2; CDR3nt: TGTGCCAGCAGTCGGACAGGGCGGAATGGCTACACCTTC; CDR3aa: CASSRTGRNGYTF
v_gene: TRBV6-5; abundance: NA; d_gene: TRBD2; j_gene: TRBJ2-1; CDR3nt: TGTGCCAGCAGTTACGAGGCTAGCGGGAGCAATGAGCAGTTCTTC; CDR3aa: CASSYEASGSNEQFF
v_gene: TRBV6-1; abundance: NA; d_gene: NA; j_gene: TRBJ2-5; CDR3nt: TGTGCCAGCAGTGAATTTCCGGGACGGCCCGAAGAGACCCAGTACTTC; CDR3aa: CASSEFPGRPEETQYF
v_gene: TRBV13; abundance: NA; d_gene: NA; j_gene: TRBJ2-2; CDR3nt: TGTGCCAGCAGCTCCCCAAGGGAGGTTCACACCGGGGAGCTGTTTTTT; CDR3aa: CASSSPREVHTGELFF
v_gene: TRBV27; abundance: NA; d_gene: NA; j_gene: TRBJ2-7; CDR3nt: TGTGCCAGCAGAAGCCAGGGTACCGAGCAGTACTTC; CDR3aa: CASRSQGTEQYF
v_gene: TRBV30; abundance: NA; d_gene: NA; j_gene: TRBJ1-4; CDR3nt: TGTGCCTGGAGTGTACTTAGTAATGAAAAACTGTTTTTT; CDR3aa: CAWSVLSNEKLFF
v_gene: TRBV7-6; abundance: NA; d_gene: TRBD2; j_gene: TRBJ2-7; CDR3nt: TGTGCCAGCAGCGACCGACTAGCGGGAGGGCCGCACGAGCAGTACTTC; CDR3aa: CASSDRLAGGPHEQYF
v_gene: TRBV4-1; abundance: NA; d_gene: TRBD2; j_gene: TRBJ2-1; CDR3nt: TGCGCCAGCAGCCAGCGGACTAGCGGGATGCTTGAGCAGTTCTTC; CDR3aa: CASSQRTSGMLEQFF
v_gene: TRBV5-1; abundance: NA; d_gene: TRBD1; j_gene: TRBJ1-5; CDR3nt: TGCGCCAGCAGCCTAGGGACAGGGGATCAGCCCCAGCATTTT; CDR3aa: CASSLGTGDQPQHF
v_gene: TRBV4-1; abundance: NA; d_gene: NA; j_gene: TRBJ1-1; CDR3nt: TGCGCCAGCAGCCAAGATGTTTGGGGAAGGACTGAAGCTTTCTTT; CDR3aa: CASSQDVWGRTEAFF
v_gene: TRBV2; abundance: NA; d_gene: NA; j_gene: TRBJ2-7; CDR3nt: TGTGCCAGCAGACCGGGACGTACGACCTACGAGCAGTACTTC; CDR3aa: CASRPGRTTYEQYF
v_gene: TRBV5-1; abundance: few; d_gene: NA; j_gene: TRBJ1-1; CDR3nt: TGCGCCAGCAGAAACGGGGCTGAAGCTTTCTTT; CDR3aa: CASRNGAEAFF
v_gene: TRBV7-9; abundance: NA; d_gene: TRBD2; j_gene: TRBJ2-1; CDR3nt: TGTGCCAGCAGGTCAACCATCGACGGGAGGGCCGGTGAGCAGTTCTTC; CDR3aa: CASRSTIDGRAGEQFF
v_gene: TRBV27; abundance: NA; d_gene: TRBD2; j_gene: TRBJ2-7; CDR3nt: TGTGCCAGCAGTTTAAAGTCAGCGGGATACGAGCAGTACTTC; CDR3aa: CASSLKSAGYEQYF
v_gene: TRBV27; abundance: NA; d_gene: NA; j_gene: TRBJ1-2; CDR3nt: TGTGCCAGCAGTCCCGTATATCCTACATATGGCTACACCTTC; CDR3aa: CASSPVYPTYGYTF
v_gene: TRBV13; abundance: NA; d_gene: TRBD2; j_gene: TRBJ2-3; CDR3nt: TGTGCCAGCAGCTTCTCCGGACTAGCGGGCAGAACCACAGATACGCAGTATTTT; CDR3aa: CASSFSGLAGRTTDTQYF
v_gene: TRBV4-2; abundance: once; d_gene: NA; j_gene: TRBJ2-7; CDR3nt: TGTGCCAGCAGCCAAGTAAATAGCGAGGCCTACGAGCAGTACTTC; CDR3aa: CASSQVNSEAYEQYF
v_gene: TRBV2; abundance: NA; d_gene: NA; j_gene: TRBJ1-2; CDR3nt: TGTGCCAGCAGTGTAGTTGGGGACTATGGCTACACCTTC; CDR3aa: CASSVVGDYGYTF
v_gene: TRBV9; abundance: NA; d_gene: TRBD2; j_gene: TRBJ2-1; CDR3nt: TGTGCCAGCAGCTTACCGGGACTAGCGGGAGGTAATGAGCAGTTCTTC; CDR3aa: CASSLPGLAGGNEQFF
v_gene: TRBV28; abundance: NA; d_gene: NA; j_gene: TRBJ1-2; CDR3nt: TGTGCCAGCAGTTTCATCCTAGACAGGACCTATGGCTACACCTTC; CDR3aa: CASSFILDRTYGYTF
v_gene: TRBV14; abundance: NA; d_gene: NA; j_gene: TRBJ1-4; CDR3nt: TGTGCCAGCAGCCAGGGGAGGCAGGAGCTTGAAAAACTGTTTTTT; CDR3aa: CASSQGRQELEKLFF
v_gene: TRBV7-2; abundance: NA; d_gene: NA; j_gene: TRBJ2-3; CDR3nt: TGTGCCAGCAGCTTGGCTAGCACAGATACGCAGTATTTT; CDR3aa: CASSLASTDTQYF
v_gene: TRBV7-2; abundance: NA; d_gene: NA; j_gene: TRBJ1-2; CDR3nt: TGTGCCAGCAGCATAAACACGATGGAAAACTATGGCTACACCTTC; CDR3aa: CASSINTMENYGYTF